The sequence of this TCR beta chain was determined in a study of control samples from healthy donors and cancer patients. This clone was seen only a few times. CDR3 length: 15 amino acids. The V and J ends lost 3 bases and 1 base respectively, with 9 bases between them. Per germline, CDR1 LNHDA and CDR2 SQIVND (reference sequence). Here immunoSEQ multiplex PCR was the method, and the copy in TCRdb shows in-frame clones only, minus some. The data hold approximately 28,000 clones, with around 91% observed a single time. The sequencing input was PBMCs. The rearrangement uses TRBV19 and TRBJ1-4; unclear D gene. The receptor was isolated from a man in his fifties or sixties with lung cancer. The CDR3 region is CASSISARTNEKLFF. The CDR3 nucleotides are TGTGCCAGTAGTATCTCGGCCAGAACTAATGAAAAACTGTTTTTT. Supplemented by reference TRBV19 and TRBJ1-4, the full variable domain reads DGGITQSPKYLFRKEGQNVTLSCEQNLNHDAMYWYRQDPGQGLRLIYYSQIVNDFQKGDIAEGYSVSREKKESFPLTVTSAQKNPTAFYLCASSISARTNEKLFFGSGTQLSVL.